These 9 T cell receptor beta chains were sequenced from one sample in a study of blood T cell repertoires in COVID-19. Produced via immunoSEQ multiplex PCR; TCRdb's table is partial and in-frame only. The repertoire has 200,000 to 300,000 clones, about nine tenths of them found once; the top ten carry 2% to 2.5%. The sample comprised PBMCs or T cells enriched from blood (not recorded which). These receptors were taken from a middle-aged woman with acute COVID-19.

This chain connects TRBV19 to TRBJ1-2; D might be TRBD1 (5 bases). Germline CDR1 LNHDA, CDR2 SQIVND (reference sequence). The CDR3 is made up of 14 amino acids. The germline V and J ends were trimmed by 1 base and 8 bases, with 14 bases remaining between them. CDR3 coding DNA: TGTGCCAGTAGTATAGTAGGGGCCCTGAACGGCTACACCTTC. Amino acid sequence: CASSIVGALNGYTF. Full variable domain (missing parts from reference TRBV19 and TRBJ1-2): DGGITQSPKYLFRKEGQNVTLSCEQNLNHDAMYWYRQDPGQGLRLIYYSQIVNDFQKGDIAEGYSVSREKKESFPLTVTSAQKNPTAFYLCASSIVGALNGYTFGSGTRLTVV.

The V call is TRBV9, the J call TRBJ2-1, with D uncertain. The CDR3 is 15 residues long. The germline V and J ends were trimmed by 0 bases and 8 bases, with 15 bases remaining between them. Germline V gene lookup returns CDR1 SGDLS and CDR2 YYNGEE. This CDR3 is CASSVERSVTDEQFF. The CDR3 DNA reads as TGTGCCAGCAGCGTAGAGAGGTCAGTTACCGATGAGCAGTTCTTC.

The table lists this clone with a count of one. Other DNA sequences within the sample encode an identical CDR3. V usage is TRBV10-2 and J usage is TRBJ2-7; D perhaps matches TRBD2 (5 bases). This CDR3 region has 12 residues. Germline loops: CDR1 WSHSY, CDR2 SAAADI. V dropped 2 bases and J dropped 3 bases, with 5 bases sitting between them. The CDR3 DNA is TGCGCCAGCAGTGAGGCGGGCTACGAGCAGTACGTC. Encoded protein: CASSEAGYEQYV.

J is TRBJ2-3 and V is TRBV7-7; 8 bases are a match to TRBD2. The length of the CDR3 is 15 residues. Looked up from germline, CDR1 is SSHAT and CDR2 is FNYEAQ (reference sequence). The J segment lost 2 bases and the V segment lost 3 bases, leaving 4 bases of the junction unmatched. CDR3 loop: CASSLTSVDTDTQYF. The CDR3 DNA is TGTGCCAGCAGCTTGACTAGCGTGGACACAGATACGCAGTATTTT.

This sequence joins TRBV6-1 and TRBJ1-6; 10 positions agree with TRBD1. This CDR3 has 20 amino acids. Germline values: CDR1 MNHNS, CDR2 SASEGT. Germline trimming cut 4 bases from V and 3 bases from J; bases unmatched to any gene: 15. The chain's CDR3 is CASSGTGGVNARSYNSPLHF. The CDR3 DNA follows: TGTGCCAGCAGTGGGACAGGGGGAGTCAACGCCCGCAGCTATAATTCACCCCTCCACTTT.

This clone was picked up a small number of times. The V gene is TRBV12-3 or TRBV12-4, the J gene TRBJ1-6; D remains unclear. The CDR3 has 13 residues. Trimming pared 8 bases from V and 0 bases from J, leaving 5 bases between. The CDR3 is CASLSSYNSPLHF. As DNA, the CDR3 is TGTGCCAGCCTGAGCTCCTATAATTCACCCCTCCACTTT.

This chain connects TRBV7-2 to TRBJ1-6; D is undetermined. The germline V gene has CDR1 SGHTA and CDR2 FQGNSA. This CDR3 spans 14 amino acids. Between the trimmed V and J ends, which lost 0 bases and 13 bases, there was a span of 13 bases. The CDR3 DNA follows: TGTGCCAGCAGCTTAGCTGAATTAGCCCTCCCCCTCCACTTT. It is translated as CASSLAELALPLHF. The complete variable domain, with remaining parts taken from reference TRBV7-2 and TRBJ1-6, reads GAGVSQSPSNKVTEKGKDVELRCDPISGHTALYWYRQSLGQGLEFLIYFQGNSAPDKSGLPSDRFSAERTGGSVSTLTIQRTQQEDSAVYLCASSLAELALPLHFGNGTRLTVT.

The gene calls are TRBV4-3 and TRBJ2-3; TRBD2 aligns across 8 bases. V was clipped by 0 bases and J by 2 bases; unmatched bases: 4. Germline CDR1 and CDR2: LGHNA and YSLEER. The CDR3 has 16 amino acids. In nucleotides, the CDR3 is TGCGCCAGCAGCCAAGATTTCGGGGGGGCCACAGATACGCAGTATTTT. Protein: CASSQDFGGATDTQYF.

The chain links TRBV24-1 to TRBJ2-3; 12 bases line up with TRBD2. The CDR3 consists of 18 residues. From germline, CDR1 is KGHDR and CDR2 SFDVKD. V was clipped by 0 bases and J by 4 bases; unmatched bases: 7. Written as DNA, the CDR3 is TGTGCCACCAGTGATTTGTCTAGCGGGAGGGCCGGGGCAGATACGCAGTATTTT. It encodes CATSDLSSGRAGADTQYF.